A single sample gave rise to the 3 T cell receptor beta chains below, sequenced in a study of PD-L1 blockade in urothelial cancer. The repertoire was sequenced with immunoSEQ multiplex PCR; TCRdb's copy has only in-frame clones and lacks some. The sample consists of about 85,000 clones, 85% to 90% of them appearing once. Time point meaning: pretreatment peripheral blood. This material consisted of PBMCs, taken around atezolizumab (anti-PD-L1) treatment. These receptors were obtained from a man in his 60s with urothelial cancer.

This clone was recorded only once. This rearrangement joins TRBV6-5 to TRBJ1-1; D might be TRBD1 (5 bases). From germline, CDR1 is MNHEY and CDR2 SVGAGI. Deletions cut 0 bases from V and 6 bases from J, with 14 bases between. The CDR3 loop spans 15 amino acids. The CDR3 loop is CASSYSTQGISEAFF. DNA for the CDR3: TGTGCCAGCAGTTACTCTACCCAGGGTATCTCTGAAGCTTTCTTT.

The chain carries TRBV5-1 and TRBJ2-3; 7 nucleotides agree with TRBD2. The CDR3 length is 15 residues. Trimming took 3 bases from V and 4 from J; bases not matched to a gene: 8. Germline V gene data show CDR1 as SGHRS and CDR2 as YFSETQ. For the CDR3, the DNA is TGCGCCAGCAGCTCGACTAGCTTTGGCGCAGATACGCAGTATTTT. It codes for CASSSTSFGADTQYF.

The chain is built from TRBV6-1 and TRBJ1-6; D possibly corresponds to TRBD1 (6 bases). CDR1 and CDR2 from the germline V gene are MNHNS and SASEGT. The CDR3 runs 12 residues. V was trimmed by 6 bases and J by 8 bases, leaving 8 bases between them. CDR3 in amino acids: CASRTGHSPLHF. The CDR3 DNA is TGTGCCAGCAGAACAGGGCATTCACCCCTCCACTTT.